This T cell receptor beta chain was profiled in a study of blood T cell repertoires in COVID-19. About the study: The origin of the acute and convalescent COVID-19 samples was the United States, Italy and Spain. PBMCs, B-cell-depleted T cells, or T cells provided the cDNA or gDNA that made up the material.

Germline V gives CDR1 SGDLS, CDR2 YYNGEE. The ends were cut back, 4 bases at V and 1 base at J, with 17 bases in the middle. The CDR3 length is 16 residues. In the original analysis: By means of reference gene primer amplification, nucleated cell counts were estimated. Some clones are missing from TCRdb's copy, which holds only in-frame ones; the method was immunoSEQ multiplex PCR. D and trimming were read from the DNA, whereas the V and J calls and clone size are those reported in that table. The sample carries tens of thousands of clones, roughly 84% recorded once. The sequencing input was peripheral blood. The clonotype was recovered from a human donor in a cohort sampled during active COVID-19. The chain has TRBV9 and TRBJ1-2; D unresolved. CDR3 sequence reads: CASSPHPGGVNYGYTF. The CDR3, as DNA: TGTGCCAGCAGCCCCCATCCCGGCGGGGTTAACTATGGCTACACCTTC.